The 14 T cell receptor beta chains presented below share a single source sample, sequenced in a study of post-analysis software for immune sequencing data. Points from the study as a whole: Patients showed TRBV5-6, TRBV5-1 and TRBV20-1 among a few TRBV segments more frequent than in controls.

No antigen is known for these receptors. Prepared libraries of TCR beta cDNA carried unique molecular identifiers. TCRdb re-analysed the PCR reads in MiXCR, keeping a single row per CDR3 protein. Seen here are roughly 800,000 distinct CDR3 sequences, approximately 53% observed once, and the top ten hold about 4.8%. The sample taken for sequencing was blood. These receptors all come from a girl aged 10-17 years with multiple sclerosis.

This clonotype has a handful of counts. The genes are TRBV20-1 and TRBJ2-7; maybe TRBD1 (5 bases). Trimming left V 1 base short and J 6 bases short, with 19 bases between. CDR1 and CDR2 from the germline V gene are DFQATT and SNEGSKA (reference sequence). The CDR3 consists of 15 residues. As DNA, the CDR3 is TGCAGTGCTAGAGTTACGCAGGGCCTCATACGCGAGCAGTACTTC. Amino acid sequence: CSARVTQGLIREQYF.

The sample holds a few counts of this clonotype. The chain employs TRBV24-1 and TRBJ2-1, with 7 bases identical to TRBD2. The V gene's germline CDR1 is KGHDR and CDR2 SFDVKD. This CDR3 spans 14 amino acids. J gave up 1 base and V 5 bases, and 1 base lay outside the gene matches. DNA of the CDR3: TGTGCCACCAGTGGGGGGGGTTCCTACAATGAGCAGTTCTTC. Translation gives CATSGGGSYNEQFF.

The J gene is TRBJ2-2, the V gene TRBV6-5; D perhaps matches TRBD1 (5 bases). This CDR3 is built from 17 residues. Trimming stripped 0 bases from V and 2 bases from J, with 13 bases between. Germline V gene sequence: CDR1 MNHEY, CDR2 SVGAGI. The CDR3 spells CASSYSIRGPNTGELFF. DNA of the CDR3: TGTGCCAGCAGTTACTCGATTAGGGGCCCTAACACCGGGGAGCTGTTTTTT.

V is TRBV4-2 and J is TRBJ2-5; 10 nucleotides match TRBD1. The germline V gene encodes CDR1 LGHNA and CDR2 YNFKEQ. Trimming removed 3 bases from V and 5 bases from J; junction bases left unmatched: 12. This CDR3 region has 17 residues. DNA for the CDR3: TGTGCCAGCAGCCATCCCCGACAGGGGGCGCCGTGGGAGACCCAGTACTTC. Translation: CASSHPRQGAPWETQYF.

In this sample, this clonotype turned up a few times. The rearrangement uses TRBV5-5 and TRBJ2-5; TRBD1 or TRBD2 may be the D gene (7 bases each). This CDR3 has 15 residues. Germline V gene sequence: CDR1 SGHKS, CDR2 YYEKEE (reference sequence). CDR3 protein: CATRGGRFSQETQYF. Written as DNA, the CDR3 is TGTGCGACCAGGGGGGGCCGCTTCTCGCAAGAGACCCAGTACTTC.

This clonotype was counted only a few times. This chain links TRBV29-1 with TRBJ2-5; D unclear. V was shortened by 6 bases and J by 5 bases, with 22 bases between the two germline ends. The CDR3 covers 15 residues. The germline V gene encodes CDR1 SQVTM and CDR2 ANQGSEA. The CDR3 sequence: CSVLLRAAVRETQYF. The CDR3, as DNA: TGCAGCGTCCTTCTCCGGGCCGCCGTGCGGGAGACCCAGTACTTC.

J is TRBJ1-5 and V is TRBV20-1, with D possibly being TRBD1 (6 bases). V lost 4 bases and J 0 bases, leaving 13 bases between the germline ends. Per the germline V gene, CDR1 is DFQATT and CDR2 is SNEGSKA (reference sequence). The CDR3 runs 15 residues. For the CDR3, the DNA is TGCAGTGCTACTGGGACATCCTATAGCAATCAGCCCCAGCATTTT. As protein: CSATGTSYSNQPQHF.

The chain has TRBV4-1 and TRBJ2-5; 11 nucleotides agree with TRBD2. Germline V gives CDR1 MGHRA, CDR2 YSYEKL. The CDR3 is 15 amino acids. Unmatched junction bases numbered 6, after V lost 4 bases and J lost 5 bases. DNA of the CDR3: TGCGCCAGCAGCCCGTATAGCGGGGGGGGTGAGACCCAGTACTTC. It codes for CASSPYSGGGETQYF.

The chain uses TRBV29-1 and TRBJ2-5; D possibly corresponds to TRBD1 (6 bases). The CDR3 extends over 13 amino acids. Germline assignment: CDR1 SQVTM and CDR2 ANQGSEA. V lost 5 bases and J 3 bases, leaving 13 bases between the germline ends. The CDR3 DNA reads TGCAGCGTTTCGCAGGGGACGGAAGAGACCCAGTACTTC. It specifies CSVSQGTEETQYF.

The chain recombines TRBV29-1 with TRBJ1-1, with 9 bases aligning to TRBD1. J gave up 1 base and V 6 bases, and 6 bases lay outside the gene matches. Germline values: CDR1 SQVTM, CDR2 ANQGSEA. The CDR3 runs to 14 residues. The CDR3: CSVVGQGWNTEAFF. For the CDR3, the DNA is TGCAGCGTGGTTGGACAGGGGTGGAACACTGAAGCTTTCTTT.

The chain joins TRBV19 to TRBJ1-1; perhaps TRBD1 as D (5 bases). Trimming cost V 3 bases and J 6 bases, with 11 bases left between them. The CDR3 covers 13 residues. Per the germline V gene, CDR1 is LNHDA and CDR2 is SQIVND (reference sequence). CDR3 DNA: TGTGCCAGTAGTATCGACAGAAGTCCTGAAGCTTTCTTT. Its translation is CASSIDRSPEAFF.

This clonotype was found once. This chain connects TRBV29-1 to TRBJ2-1; tentatively, D is TRBD1 or TRBD2 (8 bases each). CDR1 is SQVTM, CDR2 ANQGSEA, per germline. V lost 7 bases, J lost 0 bases, and 22 bases lay in between. This CDR3 contains 17 residues. The CDR3 sequence: CSALPGGTGRSYNEQFF. The CDR3 coding sequence is TGCAGCGCCCTTCCGGGGGGGACAGGTCGCTCCTACAATGAGCAGTTCTTC.

The rearrangement joins TRBV29-1 to TRBJ2-5; D unclear. The CDR3 extends over 11 amino acids. CDR1 and CDR2 (germline): SQVTM, ANQGSEA. V dropped 6 bases and J dropped 5 bases, with 10 bases sitting between them. CDR3 nucleotide sequence: TGCAGCGTGCCAAAACAGGAGACCCAGTACTTC. Its protein is CSVPKQETQYF.

This clonotype was seen more than once but under ten times. The V gene is TRBV15, the J gene TRBJ2-5; D gene unclear. V was shortened by 3 bases and J by 2 bases, with 7 bases between the two germline ends. There are 13 residues in the CDR3. Germline CDR1 LNHNV, CDR2 YYDKDF (reference sequence). The CDR3 here is CATSSRRQETQYF. The CDR3 nucleotides read TGTGCCACCAGCAGCCGAAGACAAGAGACCCAGTACTTC.